One T cell receptor (beta chain) is described in this entry. Trimming left V 6 bases short and J 6 bases short, with 8 bases between. The CDR3 loop spans 11 amino acids. A second PCR, run for 7 to 11 cycles, used a sample-barcoded 5' primer plus a J-beta primer mix. Every single cDNA molecule received a tag from a template-switch adaptor with 12 random nucleotides. TCRdb reprocessed the 5' RACE reads via MiXCR and lists one record per CDR3 protein. The sample contains more than 1,000,000 distinct CDR3 sequences, 25% of which appear only once. Peripheral blood was drawn, 7.5 to 10 milliliters per donor. This specimen belongs to a study of blood T cells in healthy people across ages. These data also formed part of another study, on T cells of mothers and their children. Per that study: The TCR beta CDR3 read count exceeded 8 million for each mother and was a few million for each child.

V and J are TRBV12-3 or TRBV12-4 and TRBJ1-2; no definite D call. This receptor was taken from a girl under 10 years old in good health. Specimen: blood. The CDR3 DNA is TGTGCCAGCAGCCGGCTGGATGGCTACACCTTC. This codes for CASSRLDGYTF.